Listed below are T cell receptor beta chains from one sample, sequenced in a study of response to subunit inactivated influenza vaccine. TCRdb analysed the RT-PCR reads with MiXCR anew, one entry per CDR3 protein. The sample includes roughly 710,000 distinct CDR3 sequences, approximately 15% of them seen just once. The source was PBMCs from blood, collected 14 to 15 days before vaccination. All receptors come from a man in his fifties or sixties who received an inactivated influenza vaccine. CDR3s include the opening cysteine and the closing phenylalanine or tryptophan. A D gene is named only where the DNA matches it firmly. Some rows have no size entry. The others give once, few or many, or a class for an expanded clone.

J | D | V | size | DNA | CDR3
TRBJ2-1 | . | TRBV28 | many | TGTGCCAGCAGTTTCCCCCCTATACATTCGCTTGAGCAGTTCTTC | CASSFPPIHSLEQFF
TRBJ2-1 | . | TRBV29-1 | few | TGCAGCGGCCGAAGGGCGGGGTACAATGAGCAGTTCTTC | CSGRRAGYNEQFF
TRBJ1-6 | TRBD1 | TRBV15 | few | TGTGCCACCAGCACGGAGACAGGGGCGACCCTCCACTTT | CATSTETGATLHF
TRBJ2-2 | . | TRBV12-3/TRBV12-4 | many | TGTGCCAGCACGGGGGACACCGGGGAGCTGTTTTTT | CASTGDTGELFF
TRBJ1-4 | . | TRBV3-1 | few | TGTGCCAGCAGCCAAGAAGGCAGCAATGAAAAACTGTTTTTT | CASSQEGSNEKLFF
TRBJ2-3 | . | TRBV7-9 | . | TGTGCCAGCAGCTTAGCGCCGGGGGCTAGCACAGATACGCAGTATTTT | CASSLAPGASTDTQYF
TRBJ2-7 | . | TRBV12-3/TRBV12-4 | many | TGTGCCAGCCAGCTTGACGGACCCTACGAGCAGTACTTC | CASQLDGPYEQYF
TRBJ1-1 | . | TRBV20-1 | . | TGCAGTGCTTTACGGTTGAACACTGAAGCTTTCTTT | CSALRLNTEAFF
TRBJ2-3 | . | TRBV30 | . | TGTGCCTGGAGTGTACCACAGGGAAGGACAGATACGCAGTATTTT | CAWSVPQGRTDTQYF
TRBJ2-3 | . | TRBV12-3/TRBV12-4 | few | TGTGCCAGCAGTTTACAGGGAGGTGGTGGAGATACGCAGTATTTT | CASSLQGGGGDTQYF
TRBJ2-2 | . | TRBV12-3/TRBV12-4 | . | TGTGCCAGCAGTTTAAGGCTTACAAGCACCGGGGAGCTGTTTTTT | CASSLRLTSTGELFF
TRBJ2-1 | TRBD2 | TRBV3-1 | . | TGTGCCAGCAGCCAAGTAGGGGGACTAGGTTTTTACAATGAGCAGTTCTTC | CASSQVGGLGFYNEQFF
TRBJ2-7 | . | TRBV12-3/TRBV12-4 | many | TGTGCCAGCAGGCCACAGGGGAGGGCCTACGAGCAGTACTTC | CASRPQGRAYEQYF
TRBJ2-1 | TRBD2 | TRBV28 | many | TGTGCCAGCAGTCGAGCCGGGAGGGCCTTAAATGAGCAGTTCTTC | CASSRAGRALNEQFF
TRBJ2-1 | TRBD1 | TRBV20-1 | . | TGCAGTGCTCGGGCGGACAGGTACAATGAGCAGTTCTTC | CSARADRYNEQFF
TRBJ1-6 | . | TRBV11-2 | few | TGTGCCAGCAGCTTAAGTTTAAGCGTCGGTTCACCCCTCCACTTT | CASSLSLSVGSPLHF
TRBJ2-1 | . | TRBV7-2 | . | TGTGCCAGCAGCTTACAGACAGGACAGAGGGGTGAGCAGTTCTTC | CASSLQTGQRGEQFF
TRBJ1-1 | TRBD1 | TRBV6-1 | few | TGTGCCAGCAGTCCCCAAAACAGGGGTGGCACTGAAGCTTTCTTT | CASSPQNRGGTEAFF
TRBJ2-5 | TRBD1 | TRBV7-9 | . | TGTGCCAGCAGCGTGACAGGGATGTACCAAGAGACCCAGTACTTC | CASSVTGMYQETQYF
TRBJ2-7 | TRBD2 | TRBV28 | . | TGTGCCAGCAGTGAACCGGGACTAGCAGACGAGCAGTACTTC | CASSEPGLADEQYF
TRBJ2-1 | . | TRBV13 | . | TGTGCCAGCAGCTTAGGGCTAGCGCCGAACTACAATGAGCAGTTCTTC | CASSLGLAPNYNEQFF
TRBJ2-1 | . | TRBV28 | . | TGTGCCAGCAGTTTATACTTCGGGGGGCCGAGGAATGAGCAGTTCTTC | CASSLYFGGPRNEQFF
TRBJ2-1 | TRBD2 | TRBV28 | . | TGTGCCAGCAGTCTACAAGCCGTAGCGGGGGGGCCCTTAATCTTC | CASSLQAVAGGPLIF
TRBJ2-1 | . | TRBV7-2 | . | TGTGCCAGCAGCATCCGTTGGAGGGATGAGCAGTTCTTC | CASSIRWRDEQFF
TRBJ2-3 | . | TRBV29-1 | . | TGCAGCGTTGGCCCGTATTATGGCACAGATACGCAGTATTTT | CSVGPYYGTDTQYF
TRBJ2-3 | TRBD1 | TRBV7-8 | . | TGTGCCAGCAGCTTAACCAGGGGGCTGACGGGGTGGGGCACAGATACGCAGTATTTT | CASSLTRGLTGWGTDTQYF
TRBJ1-4 | . | TRBV6-5 | few | TGTGCCAGCAGTTACATACAGACAACTAATGAAAAACTGTTTTTT | CASSYIQTTNEKLFF
TRBJ2-7 | . | TRBV19 | . | TGTGCCAGTAGTGACCGTCTAGCCCCCTACGAGCAGTACTTC | CASSDRLAPYEQYF
TRBJ1-2 | . | TRBV3-1 | many | TGTGCCAGCAGCCAACGCGGACAAGTCTATGGCTACACCTTC | CASSQRGQVYGYTF
TRBJ2-7 | . | TRBV25-1 | many | TGTGCCAGCAGTGAATCCCTCAGTAAACCTCCCTACGAGCAGTACTTC | CASSESLSKPPYEQYF
TRBJ2-3 | TRBD1 | TRBV5-1 | many | TGCGCCACCAGGACAGGGGTCCCATCCACAGATACGCAGTATTTT | CATRTGVPSTDTQYF
TRBJ2-3 | TRBD1 | TRBV24-1 | . | TGTGCCACCAGCTCCGGACAGGGGGCTGCTGTCAGCACAGATACGCAGTATTTT | CATSSGQGAAVSTDTQYF
TRBJ2-7 | . | TRBV7-2 | many | TGTGCCAGCAGCTTAAGTCCGGGGAACGAGCAGTACTTC | CASSLSPGNEQYF
TRBJ2-6 | . | TRBV28 | . | TGTGCCAGCACCTGGTTCTCTGGGGCCAACGTCCTGACTTTC | CASTWFSGANVLTF
TRBJ1-1 | . | TRBV29-1 | few | TGCAGCGTTGATCTACGTGACGGAGCTTTCTTT | CSVDLRDGAFF
TRBJ2-7 | . | TRBV29-1 | . | TGCAGCGTTGAAGATCGGGGGTCCACCTACGAGCAGTACTTC | CSVEDRGSTYEQYF
TRBJ2-5 | . | TRBV14 | . | TGTGCCAGCAGCCAGAGTAGGAGCCAGTACTTC | CASSQSRSQYF
TRBJ2-1 | . | TRBV5-1 | . | TGCGCCAGCAGCTCACTCAGCGACAATGAGCAGTTCTTC | CASSSLSDNEQFF
TRBJ2-2 | . | TRBV24-1 | . | TGTGCCACCAGTGATTTGCAGCCCGGGGGCGACACCGGGGAGCTGTTTTTT | CATSDLQPGGDTGELFF
TRBJ1-5 | TRBD1 | TRBV4-3 | . | TGCGCCAGCAGCCAAGAATGGGACAGGGATCAGCCCCAGCATTTT | CASSQEWDRDQPQHF
TRBJ1-5 | . | TRBV20-1 | few | TGCAGTGCTAGAGATCAAGACCTCTATAGCAATCAGCCCCAGCATTTT | CSARDQDLYSNQPQHF
TRBJ2-1 | . | TRBV15 | . | TGTGCCACCAGCAGAGCTTGGGGCCTAAGCAATGAGCAGTTCTTC | CATSRAWGLSNEQFF
TRBJ1-6 | . | TRBV5-4 | few | TGTGCCAGCAGCTTTGGCAGGGAGGGGTCACCCCTCCACTTT | CASSFGREGSPLHF
TRBJ2-7 | . | TRBV7-9 | few | TGTGCCAGCAGCCCGCAACACGAGCAGTACTTC | CASSPQHEQYF
TRBJ2-6 | TRBD1 | TRBV12-3/TRBV12-4 | . | TGTGCCATCAGTTTATTCGGACAGGGGGTTACTGGGGCCAACGTCCTGACTTTC | CAISLFGQGVTGANVLTF
TRBJ2-2 | . | TRBV7-2 | many | TGTGCCAGCAGCTTAGTCGGAACCAACACCGGGGAGCTGTTTTTT | CASSLVGTNTGELFF
TRBJ1-1 | TRBD1 | TRBV29-1 | . | TGCAGCGTTAAACGGACAGGTTCGAACACTGAAGCTTTCTTT | CSVKRTGSNTEAFF
TRBJ1-2 | TRBD1 | TRBV7-2 | . | TGTGCCAGCAGTCGGAACAGGGGGGATGGCTACACCTTC | CASSRNRGDGYTF
TRBJ1-5 | . | TRBV7-7 | few | TGTGCTAGCAGCTTAGCGGGTCTGGGTTGTACGGCCCGTAAGCATTTT | CASSLAGLGCTARKHF
TRBJ2-5 | TRBD2 | TRBV11-2 | . | TGTGCCAGCAGCTTAGTTCCTAGCGGGAGCTTGGAGACCCAGTACTTC | CASSLVPSGSLETQYF
TRBJ2-2 | . | TRBV2 | . | TGTGCCAGCGGACAGAGAAACACCGGGGAGCTGTTTTTT | CASGQRNTGELFF
TRBJ2-1 | . | TRBV9 | few | TGTGCCAGCAGCGTAGCTGCGGGAAGAGCCAATGAGCAGTTCTTC | CASSVAAGRANEQFF
TRBJ2-5 | TRBD2 | TRBV4-3 | . | TGCGCCAGCAGCCAAGATTTGGTAGCGGGAGCTGTCGAGACCCAGTACTTC | CASSQDLVAGAVETQYF
TRBJ2-1 | TRBD2 | TRBV9 | few | TGTGCCAGCAGCGTAGCTACCAGGACTAGCGATGAGCAGTTCTTC | CASSVATRTSDEQFF
TRBJ1-2 | . | TRBV7-9 | few | TGTGCCAGCAGCCAGCCGGGAGCCGAGCATGGCTACACCTTC | CASSQPGAEHGYTF
TRBJ2-3 | . | TRBV5-1 | many | TGCGCCAGCAGCTACTTAAGGGGGGATACGCAGTATTTT | CASSYLRGDTQYF